This T cell receptor (beta chain) was obtained from a study of blood T cell repertoires in COVID-19. This clone was counted at least ten times. TCRdb's table, derived via immunoSEQ multiplex PCR, lists solely in-frame clones and lacks some. The profile shows roughly 230,000 clones, about 83% of them singletons. The CDR3 spans 15 residues. V trimming: 7 bases; J trimming: 2 bases; junction bases outside the gene matches: 10. CDR1 is MNHEY, CDR2 SVGAGI, per germline. This TCR came from a human donor in a cohort sampled during active COVID-19. The specimen sequenced was peripheral blood. This chain links TRBV6-5 with TRBJ2-7; 8 bases line up with TRBD2. Written as DNA, the CDR3 is TGTGCCAGCACCACAGCAGCGGGGGCGACCTACGAGCAGTACTTC. Translating it yields CASTTAAGATYEQYF.